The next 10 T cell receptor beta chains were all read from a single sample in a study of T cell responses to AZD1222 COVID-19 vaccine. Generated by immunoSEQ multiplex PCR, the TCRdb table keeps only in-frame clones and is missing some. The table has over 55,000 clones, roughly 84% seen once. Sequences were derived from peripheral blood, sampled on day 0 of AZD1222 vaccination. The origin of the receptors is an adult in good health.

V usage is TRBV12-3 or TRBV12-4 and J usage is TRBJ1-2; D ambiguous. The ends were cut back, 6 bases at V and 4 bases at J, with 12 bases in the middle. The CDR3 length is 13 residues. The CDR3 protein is CASSLTPIYGYTF. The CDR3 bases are TGTGCCAGCAGCCTGACCCCAATCTATGGCTACACCTTC.

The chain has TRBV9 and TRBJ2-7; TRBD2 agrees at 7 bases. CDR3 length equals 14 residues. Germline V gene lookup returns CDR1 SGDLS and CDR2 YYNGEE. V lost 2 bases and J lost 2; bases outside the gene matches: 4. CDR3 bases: TGTGCCAGCAGCGTCACTAGCGCGGCCTACGAGCAGTACTTC. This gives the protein CASSVTSAAYEQYF.

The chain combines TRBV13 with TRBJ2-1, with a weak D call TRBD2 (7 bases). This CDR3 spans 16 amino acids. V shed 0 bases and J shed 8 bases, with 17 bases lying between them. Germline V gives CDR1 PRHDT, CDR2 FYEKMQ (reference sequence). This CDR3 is CASSLGGGPLRDEQFF. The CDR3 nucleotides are TGTGCCAGCAGCTTAGGCGGGGGGCCCCTTCGGGATGAGCAGTTCTTC.

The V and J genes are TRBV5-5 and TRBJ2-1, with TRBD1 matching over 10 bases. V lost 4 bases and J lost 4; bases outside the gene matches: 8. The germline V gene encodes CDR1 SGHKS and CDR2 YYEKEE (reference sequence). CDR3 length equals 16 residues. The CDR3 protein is CASSPGTGVYYNEQFF. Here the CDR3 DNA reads TGTGCCAGCAGCCCCGGGACAGGGGTCTATTACAATGAGCAGTTCTTC.

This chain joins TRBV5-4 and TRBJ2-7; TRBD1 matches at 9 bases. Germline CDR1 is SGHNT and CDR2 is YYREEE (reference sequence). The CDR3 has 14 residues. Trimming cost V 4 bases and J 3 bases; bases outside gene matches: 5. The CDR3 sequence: CASSTGQGIYEQYF. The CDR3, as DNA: TGTGCCAGCAGCACGGGACAGGGAATCTACGAGCAGTACTTC.

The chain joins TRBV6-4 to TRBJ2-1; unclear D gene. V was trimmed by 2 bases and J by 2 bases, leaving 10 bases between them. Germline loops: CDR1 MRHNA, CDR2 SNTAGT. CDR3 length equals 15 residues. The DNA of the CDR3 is TGTGCCAGCAGTGACGGCGGAGACCCCTACAATGAGCAGTTCTTC. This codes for CASSDGGDPYNEQFF.

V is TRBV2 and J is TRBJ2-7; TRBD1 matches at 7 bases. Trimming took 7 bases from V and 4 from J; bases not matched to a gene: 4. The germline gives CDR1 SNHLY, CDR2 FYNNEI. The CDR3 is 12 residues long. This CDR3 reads CASTPTGYEQYF. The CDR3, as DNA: TGTGCCAGCACACCGACAGGGTACGAGCAGTACTTC.

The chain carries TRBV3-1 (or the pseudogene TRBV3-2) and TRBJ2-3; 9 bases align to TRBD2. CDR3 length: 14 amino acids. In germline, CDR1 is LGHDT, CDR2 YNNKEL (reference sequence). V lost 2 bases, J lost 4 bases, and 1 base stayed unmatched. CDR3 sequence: CASSQRTSADTQYF. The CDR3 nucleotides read TGTGCCAGCAGCCAAAGGACTAGCGCAGATACGCAGTATTTT.

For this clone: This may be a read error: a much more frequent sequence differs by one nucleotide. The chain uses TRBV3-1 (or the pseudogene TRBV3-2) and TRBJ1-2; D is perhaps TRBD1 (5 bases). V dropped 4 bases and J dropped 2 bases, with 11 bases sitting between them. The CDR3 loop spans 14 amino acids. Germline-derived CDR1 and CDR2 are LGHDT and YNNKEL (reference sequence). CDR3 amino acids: CASSPLGPNYGYTF. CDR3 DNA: TGTGCCAGCAGCCCCTTGGGGCCGAACTATGGCTACACCTTC.

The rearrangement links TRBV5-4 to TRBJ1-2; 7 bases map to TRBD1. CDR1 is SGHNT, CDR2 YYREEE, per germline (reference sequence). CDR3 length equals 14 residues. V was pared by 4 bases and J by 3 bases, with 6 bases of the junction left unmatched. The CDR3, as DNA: TGTGCCAGCAGCCCCCGACAGGGAGACTATGGCTACACCTTC. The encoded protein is CASSPRQGDYGYTF. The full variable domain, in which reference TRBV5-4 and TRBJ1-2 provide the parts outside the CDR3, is ETGVTQSPTHLIKTRGQQVTLRCSSQSGHNTVSWYQQALGQGPQFIFQYYREEENGRGNFPPRFSGLQFPNYSSELNVNALELDDSALYLCASSPRQGDYGYTFGSGTRLTVV.